The 14 T cell receptor beta chains below come from one sample, sequenced in a study of neoadjuvant nivolumab and ipilimumab in lung cancer. Data came from immunoSEQ multiplex PCR; TCRdb stores just in-frame clones and leaves some out. The sample includes approximately 31,000 clones, more than 90% of them seen just once. The specimen comprised peripheral blood, sampled after neoadjuvant nivolumab, alone or with ipilimumab, at or shortly before surgery. The receptors stem from an adult with non-small cell lung cancer.

The CDR3 coding sequence is TGCGCCAGCAGCCAAGGGGCCATCAACACCGGGGAGCTGTTTTTT. Translating gives CASSQGAINTGELFF. The chain recombines TRBV4-1 with TRBJ2-2; D call uncertain. V was cut by 1 base and J by 2 bases, with 8 bases left in between. Germline CDR1 and CDR2: MGHRA and YSYEKL. The CDR3 length is 15 residues.

V is TRBV11-2 and J is TRBJ2-3, with D unresolved. The V end was cut by 1 base, the J end by 2 bases, with 10 bases between. Germline values: CDR1 SGHAT, CDR2 FQNNGV. This CDR3 has 15 residues. For the CDR3, the DNA is TGTGCCAGCAGCTTAGGGGTGATGTACACAGATACGCAGTATTTT. Protein: CASSLGVMYTDTQYF.

The rearrangement links TRBV29-1 to TRBJ2-2, with D maybe TRBD1 (5 bases). The CDR3 sequence is 14 residues long. V dropped 3 bases and J dropped 4 bases, with 12 bases sitting between them. The V gene's germline CDR1 is SQVTM and CDR2 ANQGSEA. CDR3 protein: CSVEKGRSTGELFF. CDR3 in DNA: TGCAGCGTTGAGAAGGGGCGATCCACCGGGGAGCTGTTTTTT.

This clone was seen a few times. The chain joins TRBV2 to TRBJ1-1; D unresolved. There are 13 residues in the CDR3. The V end was cut by 1 base, the J end by 7 bases, with 10 bases between. CDR1 is SNHLY, CDR2 FYNNEI, per germline. This CDR3 is CASSEGLGYEAFF. In nucleotides, the CDR3 is TGTGCCAGCAGTGAAGGGCTGGGGTATGAAGCTTTCTTT.

V and J are TRBV13 and TRBJ2-1; 10 nucleotides align to TRBD2. This CDR3 has 17 residues. After removal of 5 bases from V and 2 bases from J, the junction contained 9 bases not matched to a gene. Germline CDR1 reads PRHDT; CDR2 reads FYEKMQ (reference sequence). In DNA, the CDR3 is TGTGCCAGCAGCCCCCCCCCACTAGCGGGAACCTACAATGAGCAGTTCTTC. This gives the protein CASSPPPLAGTYNEQFF.

V usage is TRBV18 and J usage is TRBJ2-3; 10 bases fit TRBD2. The ends lost 3 bases at V and 0 bases at J; junction bases unmatched: 9. CDR1 and CDR2 from the germline V gene are KGHSH and LQKENI. The CDR3 length is 18 residues. The CDR3 region has the DNA TGTGCCAGCTCACCGGTAGCGGGAGGCCAACTGAGCACAGATACGCAGTATTTT. It encodes CASSPVAGGQLSTDTQYF.

V gene TRBV5-6 combines with J gene TRBJ2-3, with a weak D call TRBD1 (6 bases). There are 15 residues in the CDR3. The V gene's germline CDR1 is SGHDT and CDR2 YYEEEE. With 0 bases removed from V and 5 bases from J, the gap between germline ends came to 13 bases. The CDR3 DNA reads TGTGCCAGCAGCTTGGTCCAGGGGCAAGGAGATACGCAGTATTTT. Translation: CASSLVQGQGDTQYF.

The V gene is TRBV2, the J gene TRBJ2-7; TRBD2 matches at 10 bases. Trimming cost V 8 bases and J 5 bases; bases outside gene matches: 18. This CDR3 contains 17 residues. Germline lookup yields CDR1 SNHLY and CDR2 FYNNEI. DNA for the CDR3: TGTGCCAGCTATCCAGCGGGAGGGCCCCGCGAAGAGAACGAGCAGTACTTC. As protein: CASYPAGGPREENEQYF. Based on the CDR3 plus reference TRBV2 and TRBJ2-7, the full variable domain is EPEVTQTPSHQVTQMGQEVILRCVPISNHLYFYWYRQILGQKVEFLVSFYNNEISEKSEIFDDQFSVERPDGSNFTLKIRSTKLEDSAMYFCASYPAGGPREENEQYFGPGTRLTVT.

The gene calls are TRBV5-1 and TRBJ2-7, with 10 bases aligning to TRBD1. Germline V gene sequence: CDR1 SGHRS, CDR2 YFSETQ. Trimming cost V 4 bases and J 3 bases; bases outside gene matches: 7. This CDR3 contains 15 residues. The CDR3 region is CASSAGTGEGYEQYF. In DNA, the CDR3 is TGCGCCAGCAGCGCCGGGACAGGGGAAGGCTACGAGCAGTACTTC.

This sequence joins TRBV18 and TRBJ2-7; D may be TRBD1 (6 bases). The V and J ends lost 3 bases and 3 bases respectively, with 15 bases between them. CDR3 length equals 15 residues. The germline V gene has CDR1 KGHSH and CDR2 LQKENI. The CDR3 reads CASSPKSAGDYEQYF. CDR3 nucleotides: TGTGCCAGCTCACCGAAATCGGCAGGGGACTACGAGCAGTACTTC.

The chain joins TRBV18 to TRBJ1-5, with D hard to call. With 4 bases removed from V and 0 bases from J, the gap between germline ends came to 10 bases. Germline values: CDR1 KGHSH, CDR2 LQKENI. The CDR3 sequence is 15 residues long. CDR3: CASSRNSNSNQPQHF. The CDR3, as DNA: TGTGCCAGCTCACGGAACTCAAATAGCAATCAGCCCCAGCATTTT. Combining the CDR3 with reference TRBV18 and TRBJ1-5 gives the whole variable domain NAGVMQNPRHLVRRRGQEARLRCSPMKGHSHVYWYRQLPEEGLKFMVYLQKENIIDESGMPKERFSAEFPKEGPSILRIQQVVRGDSAAYFCASSRNSNSNQPQHFGDGTRLSIL.

The V call is TRBV5-1, the J call TRBJ1-2, with 7 positions matching TRBD1. V trimming: 3 bases; J trimming: 6 bases; junction bases outside the gene matches: 17. CDR1 and CDR2 (germline): SGHRS, YFSETQ. The CDR3 covers 17 residues. CDR3 DNA: TGCGCCAGCAGCTCGAATGCCGGGACAGCTGGAGGAGATGGCTACACCTTC. The encoded protein is CASSSNAGTAGGDGYTF.

The chain uses TRBV2 and TRBJ1-1; 12 bases are shared with TRBD1. The germline gives CDR1 SNHLY, CDR2 FYNNEI. The CDR3 contains 15 residues. With 6 bases clipped from V and 1 base from J, the junction kept 3 bases outside the gene matches. CDR3 sequence reads: CASRRDRGPNTEAFF. The DNA of the CDR3 is TGTGCCAGCAGGAGGGACAGGGGGCCGAACACTGAAGCTTTCTTT. Full variable domain (missing parts from reference TRBV2 and TRBJ1-1): EPEVTQTPSHQVTQMGQEVILRCVPISNHLYFYWYRQILGQKVEFLVSFYNNEISEKSEIFDDQFSVERPDGSNFTLKIRSTKLEDSAMYFCASRRDRGPNTEAFFGQGTRLTVV.

The rearrangement joins TRBV6-5 to TRBJ2-7; maybe TRBD2 (5 bases). This CDR3 is 14 amino acids long. Looked up from germline, CDR1 is MNHEY and CDR2 is SVGAGI. Trimming removed 2 bases from V and 3 bases from J, with 11 bases in between. In nucleotides, the CDR3 is TGTGCCAGCAGTTACGCCGGGATAGGCTACGAGCAGTACTTC. Translated: CASSYAGIGYEQYF.